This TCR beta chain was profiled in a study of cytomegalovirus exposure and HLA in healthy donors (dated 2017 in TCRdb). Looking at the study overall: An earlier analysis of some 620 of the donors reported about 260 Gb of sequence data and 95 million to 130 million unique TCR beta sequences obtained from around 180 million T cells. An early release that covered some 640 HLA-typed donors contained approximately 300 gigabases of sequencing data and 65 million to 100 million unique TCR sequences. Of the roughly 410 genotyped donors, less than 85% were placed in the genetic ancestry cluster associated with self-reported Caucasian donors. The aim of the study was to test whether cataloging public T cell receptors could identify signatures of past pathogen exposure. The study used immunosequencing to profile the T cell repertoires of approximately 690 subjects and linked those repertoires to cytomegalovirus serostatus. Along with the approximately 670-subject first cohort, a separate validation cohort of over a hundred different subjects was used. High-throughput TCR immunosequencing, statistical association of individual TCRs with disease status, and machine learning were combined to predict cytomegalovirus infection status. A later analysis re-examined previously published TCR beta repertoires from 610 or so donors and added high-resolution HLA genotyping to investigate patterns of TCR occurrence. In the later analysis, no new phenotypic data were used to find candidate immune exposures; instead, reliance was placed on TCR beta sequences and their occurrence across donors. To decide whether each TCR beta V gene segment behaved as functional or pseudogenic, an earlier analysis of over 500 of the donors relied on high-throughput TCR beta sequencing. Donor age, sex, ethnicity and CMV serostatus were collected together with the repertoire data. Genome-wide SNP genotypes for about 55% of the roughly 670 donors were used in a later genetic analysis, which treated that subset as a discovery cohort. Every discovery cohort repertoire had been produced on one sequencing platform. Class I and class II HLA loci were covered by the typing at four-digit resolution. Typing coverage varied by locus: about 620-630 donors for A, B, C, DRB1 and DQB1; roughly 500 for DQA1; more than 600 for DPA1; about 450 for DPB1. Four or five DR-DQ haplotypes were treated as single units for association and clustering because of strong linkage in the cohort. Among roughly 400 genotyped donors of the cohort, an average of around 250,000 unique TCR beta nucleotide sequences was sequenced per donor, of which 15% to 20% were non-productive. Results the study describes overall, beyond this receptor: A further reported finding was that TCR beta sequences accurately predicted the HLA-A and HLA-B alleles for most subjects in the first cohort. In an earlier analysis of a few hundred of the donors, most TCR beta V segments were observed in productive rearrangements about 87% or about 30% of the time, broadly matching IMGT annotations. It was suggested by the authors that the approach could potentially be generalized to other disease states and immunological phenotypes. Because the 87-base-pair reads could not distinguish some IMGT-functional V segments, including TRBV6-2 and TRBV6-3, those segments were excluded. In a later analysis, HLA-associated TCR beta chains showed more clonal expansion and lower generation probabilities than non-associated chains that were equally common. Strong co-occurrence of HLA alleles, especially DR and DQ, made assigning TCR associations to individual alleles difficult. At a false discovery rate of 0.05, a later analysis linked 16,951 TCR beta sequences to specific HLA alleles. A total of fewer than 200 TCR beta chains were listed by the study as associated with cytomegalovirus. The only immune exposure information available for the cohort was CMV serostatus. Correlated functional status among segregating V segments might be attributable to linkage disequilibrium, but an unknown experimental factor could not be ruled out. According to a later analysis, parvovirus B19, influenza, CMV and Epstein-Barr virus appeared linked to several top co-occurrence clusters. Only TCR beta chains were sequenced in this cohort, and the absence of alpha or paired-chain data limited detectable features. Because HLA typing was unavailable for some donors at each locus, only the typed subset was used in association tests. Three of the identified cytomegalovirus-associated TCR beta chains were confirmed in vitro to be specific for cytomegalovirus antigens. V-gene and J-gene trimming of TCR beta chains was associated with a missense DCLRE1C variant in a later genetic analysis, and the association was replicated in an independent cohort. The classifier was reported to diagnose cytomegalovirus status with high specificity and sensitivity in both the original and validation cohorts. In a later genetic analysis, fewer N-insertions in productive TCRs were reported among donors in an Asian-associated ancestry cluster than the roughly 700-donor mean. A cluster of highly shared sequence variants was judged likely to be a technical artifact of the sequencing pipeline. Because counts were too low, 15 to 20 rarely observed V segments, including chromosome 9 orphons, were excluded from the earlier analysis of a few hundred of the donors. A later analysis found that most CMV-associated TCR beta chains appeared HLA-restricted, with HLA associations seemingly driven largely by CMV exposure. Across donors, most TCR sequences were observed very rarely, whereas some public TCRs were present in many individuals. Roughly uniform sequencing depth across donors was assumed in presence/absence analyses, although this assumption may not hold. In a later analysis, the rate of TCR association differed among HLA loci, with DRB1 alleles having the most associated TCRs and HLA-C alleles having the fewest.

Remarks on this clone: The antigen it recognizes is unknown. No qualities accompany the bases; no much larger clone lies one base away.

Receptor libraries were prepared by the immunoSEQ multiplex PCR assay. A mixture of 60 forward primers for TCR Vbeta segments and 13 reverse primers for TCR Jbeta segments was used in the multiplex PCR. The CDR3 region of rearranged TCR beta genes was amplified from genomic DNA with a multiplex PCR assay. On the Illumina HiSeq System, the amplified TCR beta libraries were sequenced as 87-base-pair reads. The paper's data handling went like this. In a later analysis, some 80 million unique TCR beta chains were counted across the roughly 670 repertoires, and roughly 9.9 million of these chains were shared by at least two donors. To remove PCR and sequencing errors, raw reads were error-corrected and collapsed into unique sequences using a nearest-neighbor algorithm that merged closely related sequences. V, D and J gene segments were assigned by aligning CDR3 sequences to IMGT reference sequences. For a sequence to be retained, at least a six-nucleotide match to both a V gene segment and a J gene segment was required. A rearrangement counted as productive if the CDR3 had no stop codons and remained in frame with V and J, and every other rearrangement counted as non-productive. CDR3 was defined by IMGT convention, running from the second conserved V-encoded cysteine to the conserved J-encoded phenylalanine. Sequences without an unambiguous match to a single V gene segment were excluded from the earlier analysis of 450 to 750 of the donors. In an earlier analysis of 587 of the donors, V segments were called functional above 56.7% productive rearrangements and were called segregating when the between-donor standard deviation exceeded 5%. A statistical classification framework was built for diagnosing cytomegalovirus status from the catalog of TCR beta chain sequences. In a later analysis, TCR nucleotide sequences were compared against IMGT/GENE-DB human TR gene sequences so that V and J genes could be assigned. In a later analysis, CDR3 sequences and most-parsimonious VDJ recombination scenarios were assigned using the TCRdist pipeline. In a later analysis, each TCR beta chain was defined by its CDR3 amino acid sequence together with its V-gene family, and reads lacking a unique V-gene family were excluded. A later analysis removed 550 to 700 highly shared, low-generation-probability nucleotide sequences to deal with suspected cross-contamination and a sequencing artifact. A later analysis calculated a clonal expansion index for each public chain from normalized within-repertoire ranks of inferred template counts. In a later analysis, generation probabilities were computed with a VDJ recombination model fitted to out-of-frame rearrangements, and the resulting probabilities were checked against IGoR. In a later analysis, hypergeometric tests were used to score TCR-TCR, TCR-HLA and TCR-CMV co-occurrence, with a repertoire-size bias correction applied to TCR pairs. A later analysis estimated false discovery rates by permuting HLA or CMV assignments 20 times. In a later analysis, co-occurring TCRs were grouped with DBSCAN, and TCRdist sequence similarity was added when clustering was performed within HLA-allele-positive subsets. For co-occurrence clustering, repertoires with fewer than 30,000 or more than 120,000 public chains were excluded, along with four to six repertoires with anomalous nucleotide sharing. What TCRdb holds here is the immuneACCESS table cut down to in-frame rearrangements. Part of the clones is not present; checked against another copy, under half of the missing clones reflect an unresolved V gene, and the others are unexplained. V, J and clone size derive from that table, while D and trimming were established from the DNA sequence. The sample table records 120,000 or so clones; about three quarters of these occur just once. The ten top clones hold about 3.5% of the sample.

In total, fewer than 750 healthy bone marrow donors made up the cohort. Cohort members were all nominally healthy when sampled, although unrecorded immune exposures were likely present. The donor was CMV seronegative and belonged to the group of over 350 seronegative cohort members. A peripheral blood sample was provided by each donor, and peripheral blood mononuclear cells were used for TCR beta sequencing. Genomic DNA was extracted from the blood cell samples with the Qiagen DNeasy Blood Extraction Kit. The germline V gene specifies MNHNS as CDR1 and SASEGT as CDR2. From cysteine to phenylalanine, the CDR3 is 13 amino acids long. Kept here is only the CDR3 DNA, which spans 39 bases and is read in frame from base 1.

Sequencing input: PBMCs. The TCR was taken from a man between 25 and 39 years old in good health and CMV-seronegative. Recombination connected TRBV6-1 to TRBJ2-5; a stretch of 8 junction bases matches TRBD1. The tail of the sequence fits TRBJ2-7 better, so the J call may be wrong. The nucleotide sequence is TGTGCCAGCAGTTGGACAGGGAGTAACGAGCAGTACTTC. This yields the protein CASSWTGSNEQYF.